The rows below give T cell receptor beta chains drawn from one sample of a study of vaccination effects on CD4 cells after COVID-19. Profiling relied on immunoSEQ multiplex PCR, and the TCRdb table lists in-frame clones only, not all of them. The sample yields about 50,000 clones, 74% seen once. These receptors lack a known antigen. The sample in question was CD4+ T cells from PBMCs cultured without peptide, obtained after COVID-19 vaccination. The receptor source for this set is a human donor who had a prior SARS-CoV-2 infection. Both conserved end residues are part of each CDR3. A D gene is named only where the DNA matches it firmly. Size tells how often a clone was seen (once, few, many) or the class of an expanded clone, and some rows leave it out.

V gene	clone size	D gene	J gene	CDR3 protein	CDR3 DNA
TRBV30	-	-	TRBJ1-1	CAWRIPGYYSEAFF	TGTGCCTGGAGGATCCCGGGTTACTACTCTGAAGCTTTCTTT
TRBV7-3	-	TRBD2	TRBJ2-1	CASSSAGLASNEQFF	TGTGCCAGCAGCTCAGCGGGACTAGCATCAAATGAGCAGTTCTTC
TRBV6-2/TRBV6-3	once	-	TRBJ2-7	CASSYWGRQVIYEQYF	TGTGCCAGCAGTTACTGGGGGCGGCAGGTGATCTACGAGCAGTACTTC
TRBV9	-	-	TRBJ2-2	CASSVGQRRNTGELFF	TGTGCCAGCAGCGTAGGTCAGCGAAGGAACACCGGGGAGCTGTTTTTT
TRBV11-2	-	-	TRBJ2-3	CASNLDTNTDTQYF	TGTGCCAGCAACCTGGACACCAACACAGATACGCAGTATTTT
TRBV7-9	once	TRBD1	TRBJ2-5	CASSKGRYGQGAEVETQYF	TGTGCCAGCAGCAAAGGCCGATACGGACAGGGGGCGGAGGTGGAGACCCAGTACTTC
TRBV4-3	-	-	TRBJ2-5	CASSQGPSGSGETQYF	TGCGCCAGCAGCCAAGGCCCCTCCGGGAGTGGAGAGACCCAGTACTTC
TRBV5-8	-	-	TRBJ2-7	CASSVRRYSYEQYF	TGTGCCAGCAGCGTACGGAGGTACTCCTACGAGCAGTACTTC
TRBV13	-	-	TRBJ2-2	CASSLETITGELFF	TGTGCCAGCAGCTTAGAGACAATCACCGGGGAGCTGTTTTTT
TRBV4-1	-	-	TRBJ2-7	CASSQVSLLVGAHEQYF	TGCGCCAGCAGCCAAGTTTCTCTTTTGGTGGGAGCCCACGAGCAGTACTTC
TRBV5-4	-	-	TRBJ2-7	CASSFSALREQYF	TGTGCCAGCAGCTTTTCGGCGTTACGCGAGCAGTACTTC
TRBV10-3	-	-	TRBJ1-1	CAISEWALNTEAFF	TGTGCCATCAGTGAGTGGGCCTTGAACACTGAAGCTTTCTTT
TRBV2	few	-	TRBJ1-4	CAGRQGTYNEKLFF	TGTGCCGGACGGCAGGGGACTTATAATGAAAAACTGTTTTTT
TRBV19	-	TRBD1	TRBJ2-1	CASSAGQGGRYNEQFF	TGTGCCAGTAGTGCCGGACAGGGAGGAAGGTACAATGAGCAGTTCTTC
TRBV6-2/TRBV6-3	-	-	TRBJ1-2	CASSYSISSGTTYGYTF	TGTGCCAGCAGTTACTCGATATCTTCGGGTACTACCTATGGCTACACCTTC
TRBV5-8	few	-	TRBJ2-7	CASSLARSAYEQYF	TGTGCCAGCAGCTTGGCCAGGTCGGCCTACGAGCAGTACTTC
TRBV4-1	-	TRBD2	TRBJ2-1	CASSQDPAGVRNEQFF	TGCGCCAGCAGCCAAGATCCGGCGGGAGTGAGGAATGAGCAGTTCTTC
TRBV5-4	-	TRBD2	TRBJ2-4	CASSKLAGGYKNIQYF	TGTGCCAGCAGCAAATTAGCGGGAGGGTACAAAAACATTCAGTACTTC
TRBV9	-	-	TRBJ2-1	CASSVGAGLSYNEQFF	TGTGCCAGCAGCGTAGGCGCGGGCCTCTCCTACAATGAGCAGTTCTTC
TRBV5-1	-	-	TRBJ2-7	CASSHTGGSYEQYF	TGCGCCAGCAGCCATACAGGAGGCTCCTACGAGCAGTACTTC
TRBV4-2	-	-	TRBJ2-1	CASSQGLASDNYNEQFF	TGTGCCAGCAGCCAAGGGCTGGCTAGCGACAACTACAATGAGCAGTTCTTC
TRBV9	once	-	TRBJ1-4	CASSVDPRRGEKLFF	TGTGCCAGCAGCGTAGATCCCCGACGCGGTGAAAAACTGTTTTTT